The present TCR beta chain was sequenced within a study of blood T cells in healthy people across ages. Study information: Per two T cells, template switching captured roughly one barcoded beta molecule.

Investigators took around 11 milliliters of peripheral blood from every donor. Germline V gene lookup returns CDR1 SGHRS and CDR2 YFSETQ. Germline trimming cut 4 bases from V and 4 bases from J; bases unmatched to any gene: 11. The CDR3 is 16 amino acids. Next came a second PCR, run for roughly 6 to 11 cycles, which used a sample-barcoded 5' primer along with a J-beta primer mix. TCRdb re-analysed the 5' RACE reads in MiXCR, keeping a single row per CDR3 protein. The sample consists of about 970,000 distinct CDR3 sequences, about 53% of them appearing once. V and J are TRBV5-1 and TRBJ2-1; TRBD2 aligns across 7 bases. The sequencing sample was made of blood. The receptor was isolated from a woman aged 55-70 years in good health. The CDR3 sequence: CASSTDGVAGYNEQFF. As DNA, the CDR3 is TGCGCCAGCAGCACCGACGGGGTAGCGGGTTACAATGAGCAGTTCTTC.